This TCR beta chain was sequenced in a study of blood T cell repertoires in COVID-19. Per the study methods: Estimates of nucleated cell counts were drawn from the amplification of reference gene primers. Measured with immunoSEQ multiplex PCR; TCRdb has only the in-frame clones, and not every one. The V and J calls and clone size were taken over from that table, and D and trimming were inferred from the DNA. The table shows a few hundred thousand clones, with nearly 90% occurring only once. V lost 4 bases and J lost 7; bases outside the gene matches: 7. Germline V lookup: CDR1 LGHNA, CDR2 YSLEER. The CDR3 is made up of 14 amino acids.

Sequenced input: peripheral blood. The source is a woman in her twenties or thirties with acute or convalescent COVID-19. The chain carries TRBV4-3 and TRBJ2-1; the match to TRBD2 covers 7 bases. CDR3 sequence: CASSPGTTMNEQFF. CDR3 in DNA: TGCGCCAGCAGCCCCGGGACTACCATGAATGAGCAGTTCTTC.